This TCR beta chain was captured by sequencing in a study of T cell responses to AZD1222 COVID-19 vaccine. General study results and limits: Unmutated regions of variants are reportedly targeted by nearly half of spike-specific TCRs. There were repertoire samples only from the period after the peak T cell response.

Only in-frame clones appear in the TCRdb table, and some are missing; sequencing was by immunoSEQ multiplex PCR. The table shows over 150,000 clones, with about 86% occurring only once. Losses at the gene ends were 4 bases for V and 13 bases for J; bases not matched to a gene: 14. This CDR3 has 15 residues. CDR1 and CDR2 from the germline V gene are SGHRS and YFSETQ. To note about this clone: Its antigen is as yet unknown.

J is TRBJ1-2 and V is TRBV5-1; 12 positions match TRBD1. The specimen was peripheral blood, collected on day 0 of MenACWY control vaccination. The TCR originated in an adult in good health. The CDR3 is CASSLEPGQGASGTF. The CDR3 DNA sequence: TGCGCCAGCAGCCTAGAACCGGGACAGGGGGCTAGCGGCACCTTC.